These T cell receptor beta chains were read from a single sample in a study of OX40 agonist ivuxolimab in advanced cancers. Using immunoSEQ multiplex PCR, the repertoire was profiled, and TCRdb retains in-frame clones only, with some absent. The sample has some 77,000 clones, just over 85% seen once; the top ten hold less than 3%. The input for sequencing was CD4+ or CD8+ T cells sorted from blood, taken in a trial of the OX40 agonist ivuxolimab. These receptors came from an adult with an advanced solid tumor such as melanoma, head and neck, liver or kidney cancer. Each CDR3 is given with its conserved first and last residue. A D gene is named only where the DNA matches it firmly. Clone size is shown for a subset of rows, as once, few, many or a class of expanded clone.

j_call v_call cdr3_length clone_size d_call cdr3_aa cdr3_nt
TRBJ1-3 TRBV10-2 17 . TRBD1 CASSQPGQGMGGNTIYF TGCGCCAGCAGTCAACCGGGACAGGGAATGGGTGGAAACACCATATATTTT
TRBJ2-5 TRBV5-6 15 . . CASSLGQGLQETQYF TGTGCCAGCAGCTTAGGGCAGGGACTTCAAGAGACCCAGTACTTC
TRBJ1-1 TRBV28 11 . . CASSLTGDAFF TGTGCCAGCAGTTTGACAGGTGACGCTTTCTTT
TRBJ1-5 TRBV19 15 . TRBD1 CASSISRGTNRPQHF TGTGCCAGTAGTATATCCAGGGGGACCAATAGGCCCCAGCATTTT
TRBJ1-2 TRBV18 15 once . CASSPFEGENYGYTF TGTGCCAGCTCACCTTTCGAGGGGGAGAACTATGGCTACACCTTC
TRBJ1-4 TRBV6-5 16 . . CASSSRPTQTNEKLFF TGTGCCAGCAGTTCCCGTCCGACACAAACTAATGAAAAACTGTTTTTT
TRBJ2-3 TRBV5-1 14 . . CASSTGDATDTQYF TGCGCCAGCAGCACCGGGGACGCAACAGATACGCAGTATTTT
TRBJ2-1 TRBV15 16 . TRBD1 CATSRGETGGHNEQFF TGTGCCACCAGCAGGGGGGAGACAGGGGGCCACAATGAGCAGTTCTTC
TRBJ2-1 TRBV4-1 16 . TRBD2 CASSQGTSGDYNEQFF TGCGCCAGCAGCCAAGGGACTAGCGGAGACTACAATGAGCAGTTCTTC
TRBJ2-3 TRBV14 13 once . CASSQDRRDTQYF TGTGCCAGCAGCCAAGATAGGAGAGATACGCAGTATTTT
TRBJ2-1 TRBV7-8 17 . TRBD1 CASSLVPPGQGSNEQFF TGTGCCAGCAGCTTAGTTCCTCCGGGACAGGGGAGCAATGAGCAGTTCTTC
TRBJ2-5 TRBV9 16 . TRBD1 CASSLMEGDRVETQYF TGTGCCAGCAGCCTAATGGAGGGGGACAGGGTTGAGACCCAGTACTTC
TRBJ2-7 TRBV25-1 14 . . CASSVAGAGHEQYF TGTGCCAGCAGTGTGGCAGGGGCGGGCCACGAGCAGTACTTC
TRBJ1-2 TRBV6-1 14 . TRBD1 CASIPTGANYGYTF TGTGCCAGCATCCCGACAGGGGCCAACTATGGCTACACCTTC
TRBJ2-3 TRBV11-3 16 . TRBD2 CASSSQTSGYTDTQYF TGTGCCAGCAGCTCCCAGACTAGCGGGTACACAGATACGCAGTATTTT
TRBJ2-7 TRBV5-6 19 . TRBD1 CASSPNYGWTGGAGNEQYF TGTGCCAGCAGCCCCAACTATGGCTGGACAGGGGGCGCGGGGAACGAGCAGTACTTC
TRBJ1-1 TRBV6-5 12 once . CASSEAFGKAFF TGTGCCAGCAGTGAAGCTTTTGGGAAAGCTTTCTTT
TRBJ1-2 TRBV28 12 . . CATSPLEYGYTF TGTGCCACCTCCCCACTTGAATATGGCTACACCTTC
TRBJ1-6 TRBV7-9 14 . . CASSLGTENSPLHF TGTGCCAGCAGCTTAGGTACGGAGAATTCACCCCTCCACTTT
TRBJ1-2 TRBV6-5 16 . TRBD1 CASSYSRTGRDYGYTF TGTGCCAGCAGTTACTCCCGGACAGGGAGGGACTATGGCTACACCTTC
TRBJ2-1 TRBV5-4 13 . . CASSLREGNEQFF TGTGCCAGCAGCTTGCGGGAAGGGAATGAGCAGTTCTTC
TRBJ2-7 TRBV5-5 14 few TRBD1 CASSFTGELDEQYF TGTGCCAGCAGCTTCACAGGGGAATTGGACGAGCAGTACTTC
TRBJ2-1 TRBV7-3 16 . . CASSLYIGSSYNEQFF TGTGCCAGCAGCTTATATATTGGGTCATCCTACAATGAGCAGTTCTTC
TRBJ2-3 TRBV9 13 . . CASSGRDPGTQYF TGTGCCAGCAGCGGTCGGGACCCAGGGACGCAGTATTTT
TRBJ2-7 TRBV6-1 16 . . CASSEAGVYSYYEQYF TGTGCCAGCAGTGAAGCGGGGGTATATTCTTACTACGAGCAGTACTTC
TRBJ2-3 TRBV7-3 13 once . CASSLKPEDTQYF TGTGCCAGCAGCTTAAAGCCAGAAGATACGCAGTATTTT
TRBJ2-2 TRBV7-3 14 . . CASSLDSNTGELFF TGTGCCAGCAGCTTAGATAGTAACACCGGGGAGCTGTTTTTT
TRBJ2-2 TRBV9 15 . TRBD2 CASSPAGGKTGELFF TGTGCCAGCAGCCCTGCGGGGGGTAAAACCGGGGAGCTGTTTTTT
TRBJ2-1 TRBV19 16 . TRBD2 CASDGLAGGPVNEQFF TGTGCCAGTGACGGGCTAGCGGGAGGGCCTGTCAATGAGCAGTTCTTC
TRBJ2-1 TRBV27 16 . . CASSIRGGASYNEQFF TGTGCCAGCAGTATCAGGGGAGGGGCCTCCTACAATGAGCAGTTCTTC